Listed below are T cell receptor beta chains from one sample, sequenced in a study of cytomegalovirus exposure and HLA in healthy donors. Data came from immunoSEQ multiplex PCR; TCRdb stores just in-frame clones and leaves some out. This table holds approximately 30,000 clones, about three fifths found once. Sequencing was carried out using PBMCs. Source of these receptors: a man aged 50-60 years in good health and CMV-seropositive. Both conserved end residues are part of each CDR3. A D gene is named only where the DNA matches it firmly. Size is stated for part of the rows, as once, few or many counts, or as a class when the clone is expanded.

V,J,size,D,CDR3,DNA
TRBV9,TRBJ2-7,NA,NA,CASSVDGLTYEQYF,TGTGCCAGCAGCGTAGATGGCCTTACCTACGAGCAGTACTTC
TRBV4-1,TRBJ2-2,NA,TRBD2,CASSPRGGYTGELFF,TGCGCCAGCAGCCCGCGGGGGGGCTACACCGGGGAGCTGTTTTTT
TRBV7-9,TRBJ1-2,few,NA,CASRANWTDYGYTF,TGTGCCAGCAGGGCTAACTGGACAGACTATGGCTACACCTTC
TRBV7-6,TRBJ2-1,few,TRBD2,CASSLIAGGYYNEQFF,TGTGCCAGCAGCTTGATAGCGGGAGGATACTACAATGAGCAGTTCTTC
TRBV5-6,TRBJ1-2,few,NA,CASSPLGQFDGYTF,TGTGCCAGCAGCCCATTAGGACAGTTTGATGGCTACACCTTC
TRBV29-1,TRBJ2-2,NA,TRBD2,CSVARTSGGGELFF,TGCAGCGTGGCCCGGACTAGCGGGGGCGGGGAGCTGTTTTTT
TRBV6-1,TRBJ1-5,NA,TRBD1,CASSGQGVNQPQHF,TGTGCCAGCAGTGGACAGGGGGTCAATCAGCCCCAGCATTTT
TRBV2,TRBJ2-7,NA,NA,CASSEMGQAFYEQYF,TGTGCCAGCAGTGAAATGGGGCAGGCTTTCTACGAGCAGTACTTC
TRBV7-2,TRBJ2-1,NA,NA,CASRPDYPLQFF,TGTGCCAGCAGGCCGGACTATCCTTTGCAGTTCTTC
TRBV9,TRBJ2-5,few,TRBD2,CASSALAGIQETQYF,TGTGCCAGCAGCGCCCTAGCGGGGATCCAAGAGACCCAGTACTTC
TRBV5-1,TRBJ1-2,once,NA,CASSSPAGGYTF,TGCGCCAGCAGCTCTCCCGCGGGTGGCTACACCTTC
TRBV4-2,TRBJ2-5,NA,TRBD2,CASSPRTSGDQETQYF,TGTGCCAGCAGCCCGCGGACTAGCGGGGATCAAGAGACCCAGTACTTC
TRBV5-4,TRBJ1-1,once,NA,CASTTPVPGSNTEAFF,TGTGCCAGCACCACCCCCGTCCCGGGATCGAACACTGAAGCTTTCTTT
TRBV19,TRBJ2-1,NA,NA,CASSIEAPYNEQFF,TGTGCCAGTAGTATAGAGGCACCATACAATGAGCAGTTCTTC
TRBV2,TRBJ1-1,NA,TRBD1,CASTVGDRMDTEAFF,TGTGCCAGCACCGTAGGGGACAGGATGGACACTGAAGCTTTCTTT
TRBV6-1,TRBJ1-2,medium-sized,NA,CASSERGGTYGYTF,TGTGCCAGCAGTGAAAGAGGGGGTACCTATGGCTACACCTTC
TRBV10-1,TRBJ2-7,NA,TRBD1,CASSDPGTGANEQYF,TGCGCCAGCAGTGACCCCGGGACAGGGGCCAACGAGCAGTACTTC
TRBV6-1,TRBJ1-3,NA,NA,CASSAVGVGNTIYF,TGTGCCAGCAGTGCCGTCGGGGTCGGAAACACCATATATTTT
TRBV5-1,TRBJ2-3,NA,NA,CASSLVGGADTQYF,TGCGCCAGCAGCTTGGTAGGAGGGGCAGATACGCAGTATTTT
TRBV5-6,TRBJ1-2,once,NA,CASSLGLEFYGYTF,TGTGCCAGCAGCTTGGGTCTCGAGTTCTATGGCTACACCTTC
TRBV30,TRBJ2-5,NA,NA,CAWSLKRGETQYF,TGTGCCTGGAGTCTTAAGCGCGGAGAGACCCAGTACTTC
TRBV9,TRBJ2-1,NA,TRBD1,CASSVLGQANNEQFF,TGTGCCAGCAGCGTATTGGGACAGGCCAACAATGAGCAGTTCTTC
TRBV5-1,TRBJ2-3,NA,TRBD2,CASSQSGRASDTQYF,TGCGCCAGCAGCCAGAGCGGGAGGGCCTCAGATACGCAGTATTTT
TRBV18,TRBJ1-5,once,TRBD1,CASSPGTDQPQHF,TGTGCCAGCTCACCCGGGACAGATCAGCCCCAGCATTTT
TRBV2,TRBJ1-1,NA,NA,CASSLDSLNTEAFF,TGTGCCAGCAGCCTCGACAGCCTTAACACTGAAGCTTTCTTT
TRBV29-1,TRBJ2-7,once,TRBD1,CSVEEVGQGFYEQYF,TGCAGCGTTGAGGAGGTGGGACAGGGGTTCTACGAGCAGTACTTC
TRBV30,TRBJ2-2,NA,NA,CAWNLERTGELFF,TGTGCCTGGAACCTGGAGCGCACCGGGGAGCTGTTTTTT
TRBV29-1,TRBJ1-4,NA,NA,CSARISGATNEKLFF,TGCAGCGCCCGCATATCGGGGGCAACTAATGAAAAACTGTTTTTT
TRBV5-6,TRBJ2-3,few,TRBD2,CASSLMSGGGNTQYF,TGTGCCAGCAGCTTGATGAGCGGGGGTGGAAATACGCAGTATTTT
TRBV10-3,TRBJ2-7,NA,TRBD1,CASSGGSSYEQYF,TGTGCCAGTTCAGGGGGTTCCTCCTACGAGCAGTACTTC
TRBV6-1,TRBJ2-1,medium-sized,NA,CASSEITGRANEQFF,TGTGCCAGCAGTGAAATAACAGGGCGGGCGAATGAGCAGTTCTTC
TRBV5-1,TRBJ1-2,NA,TRBD1,CASSQDRGLFGYTF,TGCGCCAGCAGCCAGGACAGGGGGCTCTTCGGCTACACCTTC
TRBV6-5,TRBJ1-6,NA,NA,CASSVAGSPLHF,TGTGCCAGCAGTGTAGCGGGTTCACCCCTCCACTTT
TRBV5-4,TRBJ2-7,few,TRBD1,CASNQGTGKGYEQYF,TGTGCCAGCAACCAAGGGACAGGGAAAGGGTACGAGCAGTACTTC
TRBV9,TRBJ2-7,once,TRBD2,CASSVAPGLADIPYEQYF,TGTGCCAGCAGCGTAGCCCCCGGACTAGCGGATATACCCTACGAGCAGTACTTC
TRBV6-6,TRBJ2-5,NA,TRBD1,CASSGTGLQETQYF,TGTGCCAGCAGTGGGACAGGCTTGCAAGAGACCCAGTACTTC
TRBV7-2,TRBJ1-1,NA,TRBD1,CASRKLSGQRMNTEAFF,TGTGCCAGCAGAAAACTGTCGGGACAGAGGATGAACACTGAAGCTTTCTTT
TRBV2,TRBJ2-5,few,NA,CASRDQGTQYF,TGTGCCAGCAGAGACCAGGGGACCCAGTACTTC
TRBV6-5,TRBJ1-2,NA,TRBD1,CASSAQGTTIGYTF,TGTGCCAGCAGTGCACAGGGGACAACTATTGGCTACACCTTC
TRBV30,TRBJ1-5,NA,NA,CAWSVGQGQPQHF,TGTGCCTGGAGTGTAGGTCAGGGACAGCCCCAGCATTTT
TRBV30,TRBJ1-4,NA,NA,CAWKFRSVGGLDEKLFF,TGTGCCTGGAAGTTTCGTAGTGTCGGGGGGTTGGATGAAAAACTGTTTTTT
TRBV30,TRBJ1-2,NA,NA,CAYTGESNYGYTF,TGTGCCTATACGGGGGAATCTAACTATGGCTACACCTTC
TRBV27,TRBJ1-1,NA,NA,CASSNDRLNTEAFF,TGTGCCAGCAGTAACGACAGACTGAACACTGAAGCTTTCTTT
TRBV7-3,TRBJ2-7,NA,NA,CASSLIPGGGEQYF,TGTGCCAGCAGCTTAATACCCGGCGGCGGCGAGCAGTACTTC
TRBV7-9,TRBJ1-1,NA,NA,CASSLVRGGNTEAFF,TGTGCCAGCAGCTTAGTCCGAGGGGGAAACACTGAAGCTTTCTTT
TRBV25-1,TRBJ1-2,NA,NA,CASSAFGLEGYTF,TGTGCCAGCAGTGCCTTTGGGCTGGAAGGCTACACCTTC
TRBV5-4,TRBJ2-3,NA,TRBD1,CASSTAPGQHTDTQYF,TGTGCCAGCAGCACCGCCCCGGGACAGCACACAGATACGCAGTATTTT